This T cell receptor (beta chain) originates from a study of blood T cell repertoires in COVID-19. Adults between about 18 and 89 years of age took part from fewer than 30 US areas. Participants had their cohort set by participant-reported clinical history. Germline V gene sequence: CDR1 SGHNT, CDR2 YENEEA. There are 18 residues in the CDR3. V shed 5 bases and J 1 base; nucleotides not matched to a gene: 8. Only in-frame clones appear in the TCRdb table, and some are missing; sequencing was by immunoSEQ multiplex PCR. The table includes around 500,000 clones, approximately 91% detected once. The receptor comes from a woman aged 55 to 70 who had recovered from COVID-19. The V gene is TRBV11-3, the J gene TRBJ2-3; the match to TRBD2 covers 14 bases. Sequencing input: PBMCs or T cells enriched from blood (not recorded which). DNA of the CDR3: TGTGCCAGCAGCCAGGGGACTAGCGGGGGACCTCGCACAGATACGCAGTATTTT. It translates to CASSQGTSGGPRTDTQYF.